This TCR beta chain originates from a study of blood T cell repertoires in COVID-19. Study at large: Sample material is recorded as cDNA or gDNA derived from T cells, B-cell-depleted T cells, or PBMCs.

Turning to this clone: At the DNA level, this CDR3 is encoded by other sequences in the same sample as well.

Participants' own reports of clinical history determined their cohort assignment. Two negative PCRs, clearance, or symptom resolution were required of recovered Cohort 3 donors. Looked up from germline, CDR1 is MDHEN and CDR2 is SYDVKM. V was shortened by 6 bases and J by 0 bases, with 8 bases between the two germline ends. CDR3 size: 13 residues. Libraries were prepared by immunoSEQ multiplex PCR; TCRdb keeps only in-frame clonotypes and omits some of them. The sample records some 320,000 clones, around 86% being singletons. This chain links TRBV28 with TRBJ1-2, with TRBD1 as a possible D gene (5 bases). The origin of this receptor is a man between 60 and 70 years old who had recovered from COVID-19. Sequencing used PBMCs or T cells enriched from blood (not recorded which). The CDR3 DNA sequence: TGTGCCAGCAGAGAGACAGCTAACTATGGCTACACCTTC. Its translation: CASRETANYGYTF.